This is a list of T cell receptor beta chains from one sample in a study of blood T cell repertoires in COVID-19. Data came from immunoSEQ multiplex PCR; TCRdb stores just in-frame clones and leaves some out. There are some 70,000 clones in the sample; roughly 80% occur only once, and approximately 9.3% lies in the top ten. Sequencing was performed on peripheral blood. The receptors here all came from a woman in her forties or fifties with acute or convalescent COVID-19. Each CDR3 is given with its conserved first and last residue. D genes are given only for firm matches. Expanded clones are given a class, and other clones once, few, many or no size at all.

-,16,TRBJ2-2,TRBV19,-,CASSIQGATNTGELFF,TGTGCCAGTAGTATCCAGGGTGCGACGAACACCGGGGAGCTGTTTTTT
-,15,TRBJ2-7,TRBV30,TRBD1,CAWSPPTGGLLGQYF,TGTGCCTGGAGTCCACCGACAGGGGGGCTGTTGGGGCAGTACTTC
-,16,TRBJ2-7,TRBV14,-,CASSQIPTAGSYEQYF,TGTGCCAGCAGCCAGATCCCCACGGCGGGGAGCTACGAGCAGTACTTC
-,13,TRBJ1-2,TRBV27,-,CASSGGLNYGYTF,TGTGCCAGCAGTGGAGGACTAAACTATGGCTACACCTTC
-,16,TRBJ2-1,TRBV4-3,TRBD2,CASSQVAGSTYNEQFF,TGCGCCAGCAGCCAAGTAGCGGGATCAACCTACAATGAGCAGTTCTTC
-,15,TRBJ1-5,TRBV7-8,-,CASSPHGEGDQPQHF,TGTGCCAGCAGCCCGCATGGGGAGGGAGATCAGCCCCAGCATTTT
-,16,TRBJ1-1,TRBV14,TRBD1,CASSQDKGTVNTEAFF,TGTGCCAGCAGCCAAGATAAGGGGACAGTAAACACTGAAGCTTTCTTT
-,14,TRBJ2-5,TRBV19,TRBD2,CASSTRTRQETQYF,TGTGCCAGTAGTACCAGGACTAGACAAGAGACCCAGTACTTC
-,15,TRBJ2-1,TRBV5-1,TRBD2,CASRSLAGVYNEQFF,TGCGCCAGCAGGTCACTAGCGGGGGTTTACAATGAGCAGTTCTTC
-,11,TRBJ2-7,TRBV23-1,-,CASTDTYEQYF,TGCGCCAGCACCGACACCTACGAGCAGTACTTC
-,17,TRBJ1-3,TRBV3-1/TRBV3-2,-,CASRQPGSELSGNTIYF,TGTGCCAGCAGGCAACCGGGATCCGAACTCTCTGGAAACACCATATATTTT
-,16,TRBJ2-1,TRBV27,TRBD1,CASSFLSARGQHEQFF,TGTGCCAGCAGTTTTTTGTCGGCTAGGGGACAGCATGAGCAGTTCTTC
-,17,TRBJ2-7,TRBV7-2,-,CASSLAFSRAAPYEQYF,TGTGCCAGCAGCTTAGCGTTTTCTCGAGCGGCCCCCTACGAGCAGTACTTC
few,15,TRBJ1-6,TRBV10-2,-,CASSPDSILNSPLHF,TGCGCCAGCAGTCCGGACAGTATTCTTAATTCACCCCTCCACTTT
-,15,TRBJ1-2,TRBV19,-,CASSMKQGVGYGYTF,TGTGCCAGTAGTATGAAACAGGGAGTTGGGTATGGCTACACCTTC
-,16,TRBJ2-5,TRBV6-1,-,CASSVTGGGGQETQYF,TGTGCCAGCAGTGTGACGGGAGGAGGGGGCCAAGAGACCCAGTACTTC
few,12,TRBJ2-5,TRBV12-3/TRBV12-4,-,CASSFGLETQYF,TGTGCCAGCAGTTTTGGGCTAGAGACCCAGTACTTC
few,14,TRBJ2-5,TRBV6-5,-,CASSANRDQETQYF,TGTGCCAGCAGCGCCAACAGGGACCAAGAGACCCAGTACTTC
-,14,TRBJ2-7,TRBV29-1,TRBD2,CSVTGLAGSYEQYF,TGCAGCGTTACAGGCCTAGCGGGCTCCTACGAGCAGTACTTC